These T cell receptor beta chains were read from a single sample in a study of T cell responses to AZD1222 COVID-19 vaccine. Method: immunoSEQ multiplex PCR; TCRdb's copy keeps in-frame clones and lacks some. The sample includes 150,000 to 200,000 clones, about 95% of them seen just once. Here the sequenced sample was peripheral blood, taken on day 0 of AZD1222 vaccination. The receptors originated from an adult in good health. Both conserved end residues are part of each CDR3. A D gene is named only where the DNA matches it firmly. A row's size may be missing; if present it is once, few, many or a size class.

j_call: TRBJ2-3; clone_size: -; d_call: -; v_call: TRBV11-1; cdr3_aa: CASSSLDPRDTQYF; cdr3_nt: TGTGCCAGCAGCTCGTTGGACCCTCGGGATACGCAGTATTTT
j_call: TRBJ2-7; clone_size: -; d_call: -; v_call: TRBV18; cdr3_aa: CASSPRAGALEQYF; cdr3_nt: TGTGCCAGCTCACCACGAGCGGGTGCTTTAGAGCAGTACTTC
j_call: TRBJ1-2; clone_size: -; d_call: TRBD1; v_call: TRBV5-4; cdr3_aa: CASTPTGSYGYTF; cdr3_nt: TGTGCCAGCACCCCGACAGGGTCCTATGGCTACACCTTC
j_call: TRBJ1-1; clone_size: -; d_call: -; v_call: TRBV4-1; cdr3_aa: CASSQALGKGNTEAFF; cdr3_nt: TGCGCCAGCAGCCAAGCCCTGGGGAAGGGAAACACTGAAGCTTTCTTT
j_call: TRBJ2-2; clone_size: -; d_call: -; v_call: TRBV2; cdr3_aa: CASKAGSTNTGELFF; cdr3_nt: TGTGCCAGCAAAGCAGGGTCGACGAACACCGGGGAGCTGTTTTTT
j_call: TRBJ2-1; clone_size: -; d_call: TRBD2; v_call: TRBV24-1; cdr3_aa: CATAGTSGHNEQFF; cdr3_nt: TGTGCCACCGCTGGGACTAGCGGCCACAATGAGCAGTTCTTC
j_call: TRBJ2-1; clone_size: -; d_call: -; v_call: TRBV10-3; cdr3_aa: CAISESSYLGGFEQFF; cdr3_nt: TGTGCCATCAGTGAGTCGTCTTACCTAGGAGGTTTTGAGCAGTTCTTC
j_call: TRBJ1-6; clone_size: -; d_call: -; v_call: TRBV27; cdr3_aa: CASSPSPYNSPLHF; cdr3_nt: TGTGCCAGCAGCCCGAGCCCCTATAATTCACCCCTCCACTTT
j_call: TRBJ2-3; clone_size: -; d_call: TRBD2; v_call: TRBV7-2; cdr3_aa: CASSLAPSGLAGTDTQYF; cdr3_nt: TGTGCCAGCAGCTTAGCCCCCTCGGGCCTAGCGGGCACAGATACGCAGTATTTT
j_call: TRBJ1-1; clone_size: few; d_call: -; v_call: TRBV5-1; cdr3_aa: CASSQRGTTEAFF; cdr3_nt: TGCGCCAGCAGCCAGAGGGGGACCACTGAAGCTTTCTTT
j_call: TRBJ1-5; clone_size: -; d_call: -; v_call: TRBV10-3; cdr3_aa: CAISRTAGFSDSNQPQHF; cdr3_nt: TGTGCCATCAGCCGGACAGCCGGGTTTTCTGATAGCAATCAGCCCCAGCATTTT
j_call: TRBJ2-3; clone_size: -; d_call: -; v_call: TRBV7-9; cdr3_aa: CASSFSSGGDTQYF; cdr3_nt: TGTGCCAGCAGCTTCTCGTCAGGTGGAGATACGCAGTATTTT
j_call: TRBJ2-1; clone_size: -; d_call: TRBD2; v_call: TRBV6-5; cdr3_aa: CASKRLAGGGEQFF; cdr3_nt: TGTGCCAGCAAAAGGCTAGCGGGAGGGGGTGAGCAGTTCTTC
j_call: TRBJ1-3; clone_size: -; d_call: -; v_call: TRBV25-1; cdr3_aa: CASSGTDYSSGNTIYF; cdr3_nt: TGTGCCAGCAGTGGGACAGATTACAGCTCTGGAAACACCATATATTTT
j_call: TRBJ2-1; clone_size: -; d_call: -; v_call: TRBV19; cdr3_aa: CASRYGDSLGNEQFF; cdr3_nt: TGTGCCAGTAGGTATGGGGACTCCCTCGGCAATGAGCAGTTCTTC
j_call: TRBJ1-2; clone_size: -; d_call: -; v_call: TRBV24-1; cdr3_aa: CATSVQGYGYTF; cdr3_nt: TGTGCCACCAGTGTACAGGGCTATGGCTACACCTTC
j_call: TRBJ1-2; clone_size: -; d_call: -; v_call: TRBV28; cdr3_aa: CASSFSGRGYTF; cdr3_nt: TGTGCCAGCAGTTTTTCCGGGCGGGGCTACACCTTC
j_call: TRBJ1-2; clone_size: -; d_call: -; v_call: TRBV28; cdr3_aa: CASSLGVLYGYTF; cdr3_nt: TGTGCCAGCAGTTTGGGGGTGCTATATGGCTACACCTTC
j_call: TRBJ1-2; clone_size: -; d_call: -; v_call: TRBV12-3/TRBV12-4; cdr3_aa: CASSLQGHYGYTF; cdr3_nt: TGTGCCAGCAGTTTACAGGGACACTATGGCTACACCTTC
j_call: TRBJ1-2; clone_size: -; d_call: -; v_call: TRBV6-1; cdr3_aa: CASSEVRTPVGYGYTF; cdr3_nt: TGTGCCAGCAGTGAAGTCCGGACCCCCGTAGGCTATGGCTACACCTTC
j_call: TRBJ1-1; clone_size: -; d_call: -; v_call: TRBV7-9; cdr3_aa: CASSLTGSRRTGTEAFF; cdr3_nt: TGTGCCAGCAGCTTAACGGGGAGCCGGCGGACGGGCACTGAAGCTTTCTTT
j_call: TRBJ1-4; clone_size: -; d_call: -; v_call: TRBV18; cdr3_aa: CASRGESNEKLFF; cdr3_nt: TGTGCCAGCCGAGGGGAATCTAATGAAAAACTGTTTTTT